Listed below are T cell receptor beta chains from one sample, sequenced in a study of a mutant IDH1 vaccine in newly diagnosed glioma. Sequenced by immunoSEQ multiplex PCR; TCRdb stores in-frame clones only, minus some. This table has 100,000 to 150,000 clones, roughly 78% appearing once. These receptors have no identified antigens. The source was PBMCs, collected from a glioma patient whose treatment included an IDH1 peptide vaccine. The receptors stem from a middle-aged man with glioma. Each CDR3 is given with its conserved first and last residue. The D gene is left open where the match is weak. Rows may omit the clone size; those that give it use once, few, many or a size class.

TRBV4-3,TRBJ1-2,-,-,TGCGCCAGCAGCCAAGAGGATGGGGCAGGGGGCTACACCTTC,CASSQEDGAGGYTF
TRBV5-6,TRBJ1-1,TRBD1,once,TGTGCCAGCAGCTTCGGGACAGTGGGGACTGAAGCTTTCTTT,CASSFGTVGTEAFF
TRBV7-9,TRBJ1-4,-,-,TGTGCCAGCAGCTCTGGGACCTTGGAGGGGGCTAATGAAAAACTGTTTTTT,CASSSGTLEGANEKLFF
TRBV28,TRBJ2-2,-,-,TGTGCCAGCAGCGCCTTGTTGTCGGAGCTGTTTTTT,CASSALLSELFF
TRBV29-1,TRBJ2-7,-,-,TGCAGCGTTTCTACAGAGCCAGGGAACGAGCAGTACTTC,CSVSTEPGNEQYF
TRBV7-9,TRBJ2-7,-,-,TGTGCCAGCAGTTCGGGACACGAGCAGTACTTC,CASSSGHEQYF
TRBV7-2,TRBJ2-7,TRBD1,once,TGTGCCAGCAGCTATAAGGGACAGGCCTACGAGCAGTACTTC,CASSYKGQAYEQYF
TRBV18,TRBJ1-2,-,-,TGTGCCAGCTCACCAAACAGGAGGAACTATGGCTACACCTTC,CASSPNRRNYGYTF
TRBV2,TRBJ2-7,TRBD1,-,TGTGCCAGCAGTTCGGGCAGGGGGCGACTCGAGCAGTACTTC,CASSSGRGRLEQYF
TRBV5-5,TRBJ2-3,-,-,TGTGCCAGCAGCCTACAACGGACAGAAACAGATACGCAGTATTTT,CASSLQRTETDTQYF
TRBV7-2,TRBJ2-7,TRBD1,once,TGTGCCAGCAGCCCGGGACAGCTTGCCTACGAGCAGTACTTC,CASSPGQLAYEQYF
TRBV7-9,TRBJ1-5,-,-,TGTGCCAGCAGCTTATCGGGGATCAATCAGCCCCAGCATTTT,CASSLSGINQPQHF
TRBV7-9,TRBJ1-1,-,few,TGTGCCAGCAGCTTTTTTCCTGAAACTGGGAACACTGAAGCTTTCTTT,CASSFFPETGNTEAFF
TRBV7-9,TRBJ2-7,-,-,TGTGCCAGCAGCCCTAGAGGACGGGAGACTCCCTACGAGCAGTACTTC,CASSPRGRETPYEQYF
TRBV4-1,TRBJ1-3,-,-,TGCGCCAGCAGCCAAGAAAGGGGGTCTGGAAACACCATATATTTT,CASSQERGSGNTIYF
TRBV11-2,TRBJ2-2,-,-,TGTGCCAGCAGCATGCGAGGGAACACCGGGGAGCTGTTTTTT,CASSMRGNTGELFF
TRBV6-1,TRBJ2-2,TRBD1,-,TGTGCCAGCAGCACCGGGACAGTAAACACCGGGGAGCTGTTTTTT,CASSTGTVNTGELFF
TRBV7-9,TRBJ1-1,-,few,TGTGCCAGCAGCCCCGGTCGGGACACTGAAGCTTTCTTT,CASSPGRDTEAFF
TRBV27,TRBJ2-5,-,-,TGTGCCAGCAGTTTAGCGGGACTCCAAGAGACCCAGTACTTC,CASSLAGLQETQYF
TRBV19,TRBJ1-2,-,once,TGTGCCAGTAGTGTGGGCCAACCCCTTTATGGCTACACCTTC,CASSVGQPLYGYTF
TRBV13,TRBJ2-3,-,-,TGTGCCAGCAGGCAGGGGCGACAAGCAGTGGATACGCAGTATTTT,CASRQGRQAVDTQYF
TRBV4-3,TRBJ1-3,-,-,TGCGCCAGCAGCCAGCCCTCTGGAAACACCATATATTTT,CASSQPSGNTIYF
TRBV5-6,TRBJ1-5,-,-,TGTGCCAGCAGCCCCGGGCCCTATGGACAGCCCCAGCATTTT,CASSPGPYGQPQHF
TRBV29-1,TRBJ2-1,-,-,TGCAGCGTTCCTCTACGCAATGAGCAGTTCTTC,CSVPLRNEQFF
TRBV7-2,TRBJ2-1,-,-,TGTGCCAGCAGCTCTAGCAGGGTTTACAATGAGCAGTTCTTC,CASSSSRVYNEQFF
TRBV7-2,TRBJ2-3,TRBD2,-,TGTGCCAGCAGACAGCTAGCGGGAGGAATGGATACGCAGTATTTT,CASRQLAGGMDTQYF
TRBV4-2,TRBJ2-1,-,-,TGTGCCAGCAGCCCCGGGGACACTCGCTCCTACAATGAGCAGTTCTTC,CASSPGDTRSYNEQFF
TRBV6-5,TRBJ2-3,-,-,TGTGCCAGCGCTCTACAGGGAAATGCGGCAGATACGCAGTATTTT,CASALQGNAADTQYF
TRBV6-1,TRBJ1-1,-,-,TGTGCCAGCAGTGGGGGACGCGAATCTTCGGAAGCTTTCTTT,CASSGGRESSEAFF
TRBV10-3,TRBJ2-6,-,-,TGTGCCATCGGGGCAGGCACTCCCTCTGGGGCCAACGTCCTGACTTTC,CAIGAGTPSGANVLTF
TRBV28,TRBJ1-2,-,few,TGTGCCAGCAGTTTGTGGGAGGGGGGTGGCTATGGCTACACCTTC,CASSLWEGGGYGYTF
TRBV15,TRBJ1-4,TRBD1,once,TGTGCCACCAGCAGAGGGGGACAGGGGGCAACTAATGAAAAACTGTTTTTT,CATSRGGQGATNEKLFF
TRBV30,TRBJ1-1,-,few,TGTGCCTGGAGGGTCTTGGGGGCAAGAGACACTGAAGCTTTCTTT,CAWRVLGARDTEAFF
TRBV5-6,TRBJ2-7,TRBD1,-,TGTGCCAGCAGCTTGCCAGGGGGAAGCTACGAGCAGTACTTC,CASSLPGGSYEQYF
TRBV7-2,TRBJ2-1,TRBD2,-,TGTGCCAGCGTCCAGCGGGGGGATTACAATGAGCAGTTCTTC,CASVQRGDYNEQFF
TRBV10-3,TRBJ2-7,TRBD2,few,TGTGCCATCAGTGCTTCTAGCGGGGGGCCAGGGAGCTCCTACGAGCAGTACTTC,CAISASSGGPGSSYEQYF
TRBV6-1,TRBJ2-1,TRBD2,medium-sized,TGTGCCAGCAGTGAAGTACTAGCGGGAGGGGATGAGCAGTTCTTC,CASSEVLAGGDEQFF